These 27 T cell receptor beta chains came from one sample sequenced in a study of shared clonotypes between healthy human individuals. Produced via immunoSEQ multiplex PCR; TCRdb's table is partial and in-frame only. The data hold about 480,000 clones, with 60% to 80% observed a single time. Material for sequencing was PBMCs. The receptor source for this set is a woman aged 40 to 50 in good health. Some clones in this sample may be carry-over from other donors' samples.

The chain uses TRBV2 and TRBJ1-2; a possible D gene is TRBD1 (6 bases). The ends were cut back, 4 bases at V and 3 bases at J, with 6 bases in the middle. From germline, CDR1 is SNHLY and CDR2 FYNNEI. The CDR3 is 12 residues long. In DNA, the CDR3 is TGTGCCAGCAGTGGACAGGACTATGGCTACACCTTC. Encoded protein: CASSGQDYGYTF. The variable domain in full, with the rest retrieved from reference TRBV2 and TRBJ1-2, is EPEVTQTPSHQVTQMGQEVILRCVPISNHLYFYWYRQILGQKVEFLVSFYNNEISEKSEIFDDQFSVERPDGSNFTLKIRSTKLEDSAMYFCASSGQDYGYTFGSGTRLTVV.

This CDR3 is CASSRRGPSTDTQYF. CDR3 bases: TGTGCCAGCAGCCGCAGGGGGCCAAGCACAGATACGCAGTATTTT. This chain links TRBV7-2 with TRBJ2-3; 8 positions match TRBD1. V dropped 5 bases and J dropped 0; count of bases not matched to a gene: 4. The V gene's germline CDR1 is SGHTA and CDR2 FQGNSA. This CDR3 is 15 amino acids long.

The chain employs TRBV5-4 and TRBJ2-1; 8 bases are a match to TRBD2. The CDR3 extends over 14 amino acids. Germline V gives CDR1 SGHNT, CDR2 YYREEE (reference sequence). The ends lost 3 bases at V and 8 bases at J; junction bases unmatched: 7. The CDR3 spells CASSSRTSSDEQFF. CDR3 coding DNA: TGTGCCAGCAGCTCCCGGACTAGCTCCGATGAGCAGTTCTTC.

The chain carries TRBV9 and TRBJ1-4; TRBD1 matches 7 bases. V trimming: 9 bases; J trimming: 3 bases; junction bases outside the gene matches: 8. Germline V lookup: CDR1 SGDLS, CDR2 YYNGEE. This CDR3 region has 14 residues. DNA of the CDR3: TGTGCCATCCCCCTGGGACAGCCTAATGAAAAACTGTTTTTT. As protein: CAIPLGQPNEKLFF.

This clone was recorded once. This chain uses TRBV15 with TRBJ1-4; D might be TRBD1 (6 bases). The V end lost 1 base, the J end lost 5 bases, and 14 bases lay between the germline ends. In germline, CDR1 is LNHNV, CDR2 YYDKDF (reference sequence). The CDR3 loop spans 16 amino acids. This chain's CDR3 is CATSRGDRSTNEKLFF. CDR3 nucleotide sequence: TGTGCCACCAGCAGAGGAGACAGGTCCACCAATGAAAAACTGTTTTTT.

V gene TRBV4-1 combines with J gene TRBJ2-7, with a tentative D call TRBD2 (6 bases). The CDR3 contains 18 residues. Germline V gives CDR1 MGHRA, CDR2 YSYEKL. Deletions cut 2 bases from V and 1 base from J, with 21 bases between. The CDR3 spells CASSQLLLDSSGSYEQYF. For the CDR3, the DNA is TGCGCCAGCAGCCAACTCCTCCTCGATAGTAGCGGTTCCTACGAGCAGTACTTC.

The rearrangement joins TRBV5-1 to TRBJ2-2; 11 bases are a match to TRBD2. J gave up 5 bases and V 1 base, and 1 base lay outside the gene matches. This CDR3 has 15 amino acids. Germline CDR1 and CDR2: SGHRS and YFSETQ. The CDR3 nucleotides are TGCGCCAGCAGCTTGCTAGCGGGAGGTACCGGGGAGCTGTTTTTT. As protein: CASSLLAGGTGELFF.

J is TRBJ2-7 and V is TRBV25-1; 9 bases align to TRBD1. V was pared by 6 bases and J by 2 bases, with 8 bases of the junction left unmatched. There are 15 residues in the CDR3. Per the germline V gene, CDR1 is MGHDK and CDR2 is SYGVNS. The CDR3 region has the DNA TGTGCCAGCAGCCCTGCGGGGGACAGGGCCTACGAGCAGTACTTC. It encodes CASSPAGDRAYEQYF.

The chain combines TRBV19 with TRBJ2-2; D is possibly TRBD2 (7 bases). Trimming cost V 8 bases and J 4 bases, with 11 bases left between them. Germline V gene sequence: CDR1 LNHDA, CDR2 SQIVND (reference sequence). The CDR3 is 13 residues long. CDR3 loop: CASLGGPTGELFF. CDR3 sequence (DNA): TGTGCCAGTTTGGGGGGGCCCACCGGGGAGCTGTTTTTT. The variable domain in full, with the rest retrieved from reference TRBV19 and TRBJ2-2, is DGGITQSPKYLFRKEGQNVTLSCEQNLNHDAMYWYRQDPGQGLRLIYYSQIVNDFQKGDIAEGYSVSREKKESFPLTVTSAQKNPTAFYLCASLGGPTGELFFGEGSRLTVL.

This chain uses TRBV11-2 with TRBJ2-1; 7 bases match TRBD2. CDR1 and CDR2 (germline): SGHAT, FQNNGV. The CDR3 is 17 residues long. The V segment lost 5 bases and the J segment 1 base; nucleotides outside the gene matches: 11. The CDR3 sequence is CASSQRTSLVSYNEQFF. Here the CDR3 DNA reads TGTGCCAGCAGCCAGAGGACTAGTCTAGTATCCTACAATGAGCAGTTCTTC.

The CDR3 DNA sequence: TGCAGCGTTGACGGGTCCGATGGCAATCAGCCCCAGCATTTT. Protein product: CSVDGSDGNQPQHF. The V gene is TRBV29-1, the J gene TRBJ1-5; D unclear. The CDR3 has 14 amino acids. The V end was cut by 3 bases, the J end by 2 bases, with 11 bases between. Germline CDR1 reads SQVTM; CDR2 reads ANQGSEA.

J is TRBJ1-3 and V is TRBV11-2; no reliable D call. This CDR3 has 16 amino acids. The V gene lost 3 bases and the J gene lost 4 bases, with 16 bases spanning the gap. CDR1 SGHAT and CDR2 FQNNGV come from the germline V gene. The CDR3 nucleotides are TGTGCCAGCAGCTTGATAGGGTCTAAATTCGGAAACACCATATATTTT. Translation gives CASSLIGSKFGNTIYF.

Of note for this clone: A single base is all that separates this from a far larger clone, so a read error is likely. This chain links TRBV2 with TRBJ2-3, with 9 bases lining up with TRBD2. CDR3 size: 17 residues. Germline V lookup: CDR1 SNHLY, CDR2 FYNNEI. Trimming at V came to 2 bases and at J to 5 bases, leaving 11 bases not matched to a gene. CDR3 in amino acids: CASSERGSGGSEDTQYF. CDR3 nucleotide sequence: TGTGCCAGCAGTGAACGGGGTAGCGGGGGCTCGGAAGATACGCAGTATTTT.

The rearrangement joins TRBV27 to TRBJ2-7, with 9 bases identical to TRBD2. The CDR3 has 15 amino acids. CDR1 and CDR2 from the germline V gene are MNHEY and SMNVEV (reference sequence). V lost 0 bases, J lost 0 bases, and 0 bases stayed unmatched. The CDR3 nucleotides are TGTGCCAGCAGTTTATCTAGCGGGAGCTCCTACGAGCAGTACTTC. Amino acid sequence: CASSLSSGSSYEQYF.

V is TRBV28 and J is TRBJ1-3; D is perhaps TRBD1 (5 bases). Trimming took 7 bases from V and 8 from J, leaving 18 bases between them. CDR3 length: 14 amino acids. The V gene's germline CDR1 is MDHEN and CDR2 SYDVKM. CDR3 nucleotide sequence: TGTGCCAGCACCGAGGGGAGGGCTTTTGACACCATATATTTT. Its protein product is CASTEGRAFDTIYF. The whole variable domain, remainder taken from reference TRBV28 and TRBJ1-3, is DVKVTQSSRYLVKRTGEKVFLECVQDMDHENMFWYRQDPGLGLRLIYFSYDVKMKEKGDIPEGYSVSREKKERFSLILESASTNQTSMYLCASTEGRAFDTIYFGEGSWLTVV.

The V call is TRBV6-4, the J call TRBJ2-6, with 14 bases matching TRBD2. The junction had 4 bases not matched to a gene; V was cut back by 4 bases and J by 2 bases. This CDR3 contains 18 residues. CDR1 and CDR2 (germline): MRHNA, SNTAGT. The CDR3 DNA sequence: TGTGCCAGCAGTGGGACTAGCGGGAGGCACCCTGGGGCCAACGTCCTGACTTTC. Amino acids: CASSGTSGRHPGANVLTF.

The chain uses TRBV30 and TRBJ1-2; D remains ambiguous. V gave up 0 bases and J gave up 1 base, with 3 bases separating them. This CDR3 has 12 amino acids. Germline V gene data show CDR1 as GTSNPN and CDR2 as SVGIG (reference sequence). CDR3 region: CAWSVDNYGYTF. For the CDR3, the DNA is TGTGCCTGGAGTGTGGATAACTATGGCTACACCTTC.

The CDR3 region is CASRRGTVANTGELFF. The CDR3 bases are TGTGCCAGCAGACGCGGGACGGTTGCGAACACCGGGGAGCTGTTTTTT. This chain connects TRBV27 to TRBJ2-2, with D tentatively TRBD2 (6 bases). Trimming left V 6 bases short and J 0 bases short, with 14 bases between. The germline V gene has CDR1 MNHEY and CDR2 SMNVEV (reference sequence). CDR3 length: 16 residues.

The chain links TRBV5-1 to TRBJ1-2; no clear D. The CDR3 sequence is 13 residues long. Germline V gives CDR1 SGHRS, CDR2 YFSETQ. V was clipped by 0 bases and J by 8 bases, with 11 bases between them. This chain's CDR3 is CASSLGGREGYTF. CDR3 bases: TGCGCCAGCAGCTTGGGGGGAAGAGAAGGCTACACCTTC.

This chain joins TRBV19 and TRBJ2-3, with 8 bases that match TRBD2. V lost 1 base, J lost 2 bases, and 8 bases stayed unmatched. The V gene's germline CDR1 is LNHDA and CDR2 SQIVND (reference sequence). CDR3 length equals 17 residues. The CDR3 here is CASSIGGSGSNTDTQYF. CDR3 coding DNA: TGTGCCAGTAGTATAGGAGGGAGCGGGAGTAACACAGATACGCAGTATTTT. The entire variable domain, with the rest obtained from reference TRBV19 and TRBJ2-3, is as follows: DGGITQSPKYLFRKEGQNVTLSCEQNLNHDAMYWYRQDPGQGLRLIYYSQIVNDFQKGDIAEGYSVSREKKESFPLTVTSAQKNPTAFYLCASSIGGSGSNTDTQYFGPGTRLTVL.

The CDR3 coding sequence is TGTGCCAGTACCCCGGGAGGTTTCTCAACCTACGAGCAGTACTTC. Protein product: CASTPGGFSTYEQYF. The J gene is TRBJ2-7, the V gene TRBV19, with 7 bases identical to TRBD2. Germline V lookup: CDR1 LNHDA, CDR2 SQIVND (reference sequence). V lost 7 bases, J lost 2 bases, and 11 bases stayed unmatched. The CDR3 has 15 residues.

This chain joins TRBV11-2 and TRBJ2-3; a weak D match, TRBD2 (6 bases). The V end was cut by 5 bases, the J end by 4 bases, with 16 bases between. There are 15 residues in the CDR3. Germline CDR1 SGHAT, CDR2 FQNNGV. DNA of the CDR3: TGTGCCAGCAGCCCCGGACTAACAGACGCAGATACGCAGTATTTT. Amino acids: CASSPGLTDADTQYF. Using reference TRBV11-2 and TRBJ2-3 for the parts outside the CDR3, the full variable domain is EAGVAQSPRYKIIEKRQSVAFWCNPISGHATLYWYQQILGQGPKLLIQFQNNGVVDDSQLPKDRFSAERLKGVDSTLKIQPAKLEDSAVYLCASSPGLTDADTQYFGPGTRLTVL.

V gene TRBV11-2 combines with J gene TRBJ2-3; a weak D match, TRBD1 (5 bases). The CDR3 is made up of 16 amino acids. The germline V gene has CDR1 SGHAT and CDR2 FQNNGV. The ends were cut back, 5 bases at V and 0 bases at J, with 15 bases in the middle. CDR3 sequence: CASSLVSDSSTDTQYF. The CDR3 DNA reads TGTGCCAGCAGCCTGGTATCAGACAGTAGCACAGATACGCAGTATTTT.

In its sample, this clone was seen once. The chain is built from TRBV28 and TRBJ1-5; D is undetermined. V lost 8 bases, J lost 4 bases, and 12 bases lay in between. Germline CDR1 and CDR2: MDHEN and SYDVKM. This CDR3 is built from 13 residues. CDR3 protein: CASDLWGNQPQHF. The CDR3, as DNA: TGTGCCAGCGACCTTTGGGGAAATCAGCCCCAGCATTTT.

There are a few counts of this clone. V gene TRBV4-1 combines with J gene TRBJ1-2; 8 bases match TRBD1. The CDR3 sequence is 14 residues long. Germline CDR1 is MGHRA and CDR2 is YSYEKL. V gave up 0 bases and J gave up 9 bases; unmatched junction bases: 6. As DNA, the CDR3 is TGCGCCAGCAGCCAAGATCGGGACAGGTCACGCTACACCTTC. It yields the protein CASSQDRDRSRYTF.

CDR3 sequence: CASSKGCQGRKGAKNIQYF. CDR3 bases: TGCGCCAGCAGCAAGGGATGTCAGGGGAGGAAGGGCGCCAAAAACATTCAGTACTTC. The V gene is TRBV23-1, the J gene TRBJ2-4; D possibly matches TRBD1 or TRBD2 (6 bases each). TRBV23-1 qualifies as an ORF whose function is uncertain. The CDR3 loop spans 19 amino acids. V was trimmed by 6 bases and J by 1 base, leaving 25 bases between them.

The CDR3 spells CASTQKRAGGGSSGANVLTF. Written as DNA, the CDR3 is TGTGCCAGTACCCAAAAACGAGCGGGAGGGGGCAGCTCTGGGGCCAACGTCCTGACTTTC. The genes are TRBV19 and TRBJ2-6; 10 positions match TRBD2. Trimming removed 7 bases from V and 0 bases from J; junction bases left unmatched: 15. Germline V lookup: CDR1 LNHDA, CDR2 SQIVND (reference sequence). The CDR3 consists of 20 residues.